What follows are 18 T cell receptor beta chains derived from one specimen sequenced in a study of blood T cell repertoires in COVID-19. Method: immunoSEQ multiplex PCR; TCRdb's copy keeps in-frame clones and lacks some. In the table there are around 300,000 clones, approximately 92% of which are singletons. Specimen: PBMCs or T cells enriched from blood (not recorded which). All receptors come from a woman aged 18-30 years who had recovered from COVID-19.

The rearrangement uses TRBV9 and TRBJ2-2, with a possible D match to TRBD2 (7 bases). Germline V CDR1 and CDR2: SGDLS, YYNGEE. With 4 bases removed from V and 4 bases from J, the gap between germline ends came to 17 bases. The CDR3 is 16 residues long. CDR3 DNA sequence: TGTGCCAGCAGCCCCATAGGGGGGGTATCCACCGGGGAGCTGTTTTTT. Its protein is CASSPIGGVSTGELFF.

This rearrangement joins TRBV7-9 to TRBJ1-1; D remains unclear. CDR1 SEHNR and CDR2 FQNEAQ come from the germline V gene (reference sequence). CDR3 size: 14 residues. V lost 3 bases and J lost 1, with 9 bases in between. The CDR3 loop reads CASSFADQNTEAFF. In DNA, the CDR3 is TGTGCCAGCAGCTTCGCAGATCAGAACACTGAAGCTTTCTTT.

This clone showed up just once. J is TRBJ1-4 and V is TRBV7-9, with 9 bases fitting TRBD1. The trim removed 3 bases at V and 1 base at J, leaving 6 bases unmatched. Germline CDR1 and CDR2: SEHNR and FQNEAQ (reference sequence). This CDR3 is 17 amino acids long. In DNA form, the CDR3 reads TGTGCCAGCAGCTTCGCGACAGGGGGAGGAACTAATGAAAAACTGTTTTTT. Translation gives CASSFATGGGTNEKLFF.

The rearrangement joins TRBV18 to TRBJ1-2, with D maybe TRBD1 (6 bases). Germline V gene lookup returns CDR1 KGHSH and CDR2 LQKENI. The CDR3 loop spans 14 amino acids. The V end was cut by 6 bases, the J end by 0 bases, with 11 bases between. CDR3 region: CASSLGHSNYGYTF. CDR3 DNA: TGTGCCAGCTCTCTGGGACACTCTAACTATGGCTACACCTTC.

V is TRBV19 and J is TRBJ2-7; TRBD1 matches at 7 bases. J lost 0 bases, V lost 6 bases, and 5 bases had no gene match. CDR1 is LNHDA and CDR2 is SQIVND in the germline V gene (reference sequence). This CDR3 region has 14 residues. The DNA for the CDR3 is TGTGCCAGTAGCCCGGGACAGCTCTCCTACGAGCAGTACTTC. Protein sequence: CASSPGQLSYEQYF.

The chain couples TRBV6-5 to TRBJ1-5; 7 nucleotides match TRBD1. J gave up 2 bases and V 6 bases, and 7 bases lay outside the gene matches. CDR3 length: 15 amino acids. Germline CDR1 and CDR2: MNHEY and SVGAGI. The CDR3 DNA reads as TGTGCCAGCAGCCCGACAGGGAGAGGCAATCAGCCCCAGCATTTT. Protein: CASSPTGRGNQPQHF.

V and J are TRBV10-3 and TRBJ2-5; D not certain. This CDR3 comprises 16 residues. Per the germline V gene, CDR1 is ENHRY and CDR2 is SYGVKD. Trimming took 3 bases from V and 4 from J, leaving 18 bases between them. The CDR3: CAISELPLRKLETQYF. The CDR3 nucleotides are TGTGCCATCAGTGAACTCCCTCTACGTAAGCTAGAGACCCAGTACTTC.

The chain employs TRBV3-1 (or the pseudogene TRBV3-2) and TRBJ1-2; D gene uncertain. The CDR3 runs 12 residues. Germline CDR1 LGHDT, CDR2 YNNKEL (reference sequence). Trimming cost V 5 bases and J 8 bases, with 12 bases left between them. Written as DNA, the CDR3 is TGTGCCAGCAGCGTGCAGGCGGGCGGCTACACCTTC. It translates to CASSVQAGGYTF.

The chain couples TRBV7-9 to TRBJ1-6; TRBD1 might be the D (5 bases). The CDR3 has 16 amino acids. Germline V gives CDR1 SEHNR, CDR2 FQNEAQ (reference sequence). V was shortened by 1 base and J by 0 bases, with 7 bases between the two germline ends. This chain's CDR3 is CASSLGQGSYNSPLHF. The CDR3 DNA reads as TGTGCCAGCAGCTTAGGGCAGGGCTCCTATAATTCACCCCTCCACTTT.

This clone was counted a few times. The CDR3 is CASSFGQTYEQYF. The CDR3 DNA is TGTGCCAGCAGCTTCGGACAGACCTACGAGCAGTACTTC. The gene calls are TRBV5-4 and TRBJ2-7; a possible D gene is TRBD1 (6 bases). Germline V lookup: CDR1 SGHNT, CDR2 YYREEE (reference sequence). The CDR3 runs to 13 residues. V dropped 2 bases and J dropped 2 bases, with 8 bases sitting between them.

This chain connects TRBV15 to TRBJ2-1; possible D gene TRBD2, 6 bases. CDR3 length: 16 residues. Germline lookup yields CDR1 LNHNV and CDR2 YYDKDF (reference sequence). V gave up 5 bases and J gave up 2 bases, with 16 bases separating them. The CDR3 DNA reads as TGTGCCACCAGCCAAGGGCTGGGGGGAACCTACAATGAGCAGTTCTTC. Translated, it gives CATSQGLGGTYNEQFF.

As DNA, the CDR3 is TGTGCCAGCTCACCAAAGACTAGCGGGGATAATGAGCAGTTCTTC. It translates to CASSPKTSGDNEQFF. The chain joins TRBV18 to TRBJ2-1; TRBD2 matches at 11 bases. Germline V gives CDR1 KGHSH, CDR2 LQKENI. There are 15 residues in the CDR3. The ends lost 2 bases at V and 7 bases at J; junction bases unmatched: 4.

The chain couples TRBV27 to TRBJ2-6; a possible D gene is TRBD2 (6 bases). The CDR3 runs 15 residues. Deletions cut 6 bases from V and 0 bases from J, with 9 bases between. Germline V gene data show CDR1 as MNHEY and CDR2 as SMNVEV (reference sequence). CDR3 residues: CASRPGLSGANVLTF. The CDR3 coding sequence is TGTGCCAGCAGACCGGGACTCTCTGGGGCCAACGTCCTGACTTTC.

The chain links TRBV4-2 to TRBJ2-1; a weak D match, TRBD1 (6 bases). The germline gives CDR1 LGHNA, CDR2 YNFKEQ. The length of the CDR3 is 11 residues. The germline V and J ends were trimmed by 1 base and 15 bases, with 10 bases remaining between them. The CDR3 DNA sequence: TGTGCCAGCAGCCAAGCAGGGGTTTGGTTCTTC. Encoded protein: CASSQAGVWFF.

This chain joins TRBV15 and TRBJ1-6; 8 bases line up with TRBD1. Trimming cost V 0 bases and J 8 bases; bases outside gene matches: 9. There are 17 residues in the CDR3. The germline gives CDR1 LNHNV, CDR2 YYDKDF (reference sequence). The CDR3 here is CATSRDNTGTGDSPLHF. The CDR3 DNA follows: TGTGCCACCAGCAGAGATAACACCGGGACAGGAGATTCACCCCTCCACTTT. The entire variable domain, with the rest obtained from reference TRBV15 and TRBJ1-6, is as follows: DAMVIQNPRYQVTQFGKPVTLSCSQTLNHNVMYWYQQKSSQAPKLLFHYYDKDFNNEADTPDNFQSRRPNTSFCFLDIRSPGLGDTAMYLCATSRDNTGTGDSPLHFGNGTRLTVT.

CDR3 sequence reads: CASSMAGQTPLHF. The CDR3 DNA reads TGTGCCAGTAGTATGGCCGGACAGACACCCCTCCACTTT. This rearrangement joins TRBV19 to TRBJ1-6; D perhaps matches TRBD1 (6 bases). The germline V gene encodes CDR1 LNHDA and CDR2 SQIVND (reference sequence). The ends were cut back, 3 bases at V and 11 bases at J, with 11 bases in the middle. CDR3 size: 13 residues. The full variable domain, completed using reference TRBV19 and TRBJ1-6, is DGGITQSPKYLFRKEGQNVTLSCEQNLNHDAMYWYRQDPGQGLRLIYYSQIVNDFQKGDIAEGYSVSREKKESFPLTVTSAQKNPTAFYLCASSMAGQTPLHFGNGTRLTVT.

This chain joins TRBV2 and TRBJ1-1; possibly TRBD1 for D (5 bases). CDR1 and CDR2 from the germline V gene are SNHLY and FYNNEI. Between the trimmed V and J ends, which lost 11 bases and 5 bases, there was a span of 21 bases. This CDR3 comprises 14 residues. Written as DNA, the CDR3 is TGTGCCGGGAGCCTCAAATCGGGGGGGACTGAAGCTTTCTTT. Encoded protein: CAGSLKSGGTEAFF.

V gene TRBV5-1 combines with J gene TRBJ1-5; 9 nucleotides line up with TRBD1. J gave up 8 bases and V 2 bases, and 2 bases lay outside the gene matches. Germline V gene data show CDR1 as SGHRS and CDR2 as YFSETQ. CDR3 length: 13 amino acids. The CDR3 DNA is TGCGCCAGCAGCTTAGACAGGGGGGAGCCCCAGCATTTT. Its protein is CASSLDRGEPQHF.